Shown below are 2 T cell receptor beta chains from a single sample sequenced in a study of regulatory T cells in long-lasting Graves disease. The time point: persistent/refractory GD, antithyroid drugs over 5 years with positive TRAb. There was RNA extracted from PBMCs, and the TCR library was made from it. For TCR beta, libraries came from iRepertoire HTBI primers and Arm-PCR of CDR3 regions. Using its own MiXCR run on the multiplex PCR reads, TCRdb lists one record per CDR3 protein. The table includes 300,000 or so distinct CDR3 sequences, less than 20% detected once. Sequenced here: peripheral blood mononuclear cells (PBMCs), sampled when the disease was refractory, from a patient treated with antithyroid drugs. The receptors here all came from a female donor with Graves disease.

The rearrangement uses TRBV5-1 and TRBJ2-2; 7 bases fit TRBD1. Germline assignment: CDR1 SGHRS and CDR2 YFSETQ. The CDR3 is 15 amino acids. Germline trimming cut 4 bases from V and 1 base from J; bases unmatched to any gene: 4. This CDR3 is CASSAGQVNTGELFF. Written as DNA, the CDR3 is TGCGCCAGCAGCGCTGGACAGGTGAACACCGGGGAGCTGTTTTTT. Together with reference TRBV5-1 and TRBJ2-2, the CDR3 gives the full variable domain: KAGVTQTPRYLIKTRGQQVTLSCSPISGHRSVSWYQQTPGQGLQFLFEYFSETQRNKGNFPGRFSGRQFSNSRSEMNVSTLELGDSALYLCASSAGQVNTGELFFGEGSRLTVL.

A remark on this clonotype: A read error is possible here, since a much larger clone lies one base away. The J gene is TRBJ2-5, the V gene TRBV7-3; a possible D gene is TRBD1 (5 bases). Germline V gives CDR1 SGHTA, CDR2 FQGTGA. The V gene lost 3 bases and the J gene lost 5 bases, with 10 bases spanning the gap. This CDR3 contains 13 residues. The DNA for the CDR3 is TGTGCCAGCAGCTTCAGGGAAGGGGAGACCCAGTACTTC. Amino acids: CASSFREGETQYF.